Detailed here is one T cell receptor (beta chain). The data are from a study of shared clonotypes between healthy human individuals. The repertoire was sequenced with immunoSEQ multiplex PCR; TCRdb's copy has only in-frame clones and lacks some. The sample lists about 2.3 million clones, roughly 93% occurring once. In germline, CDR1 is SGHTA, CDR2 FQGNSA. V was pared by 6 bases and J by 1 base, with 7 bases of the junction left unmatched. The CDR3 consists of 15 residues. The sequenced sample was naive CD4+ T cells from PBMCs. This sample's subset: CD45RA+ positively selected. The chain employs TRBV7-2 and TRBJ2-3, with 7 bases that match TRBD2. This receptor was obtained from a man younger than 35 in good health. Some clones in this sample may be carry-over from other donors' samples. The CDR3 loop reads CASRGGPRGTDTQYF. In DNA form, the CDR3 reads TGTGCCAGCAGGGGAGGGCCGAGGGGCACAGATACGCAGTATTTT.